Listed here are 23 T cell receptor beta chains from one sample, sequenced in a study of blood T cell repertoires in COVID-19. Method: immunoSEQ multiplex PCR; TCRdb's copy keeps in-frame clones and lacks some. The sample has over 200,000 clones, roughly four fifths seen once; the top ten hold under 2%. The sequenced sample consisted of PBMCs or T cells enriched from blood (not recorded which). These receptors originate from a man in his 60s who had recovered from COVID-19.

CDR3 amino acids: CASSVSAGDSGANVLTF. The CDR3 DNA reads as TGTGCCAGCAGCGTATCCGCAGGGGACTCTGGGGCCAACGTCCTGACTTTC. This chain links TRBV9 with TRBJ2-6; D possibly corresponds to TRBD1 (6 bases). The germline V gene has CDR1 SGDLS and CDR2 YYNGEE. The CDR3 is made up of 17 amino acids. V lost 1 base and J lost 0, with 11 bases in between.

This chain joins TRBV11-3 and TRBJ2-5; D perhaps matches TRBD2 (5 bases). The CDR3 is 14 residues long. V lost 2 bases, J lost 4 bases, and 11 bases lay in between. Germline V gives CDR1 SGHNT, CDR2 YENEEA. CDR3 in DNA: TGTGCCAGCAGCTTATTGAGGGCCCCAGAGACCCAGTACTTC. It translates to CASSLLRAPETQYF.

The chain has TRBV25-1 and TRBJ2-1; weak D call: TRBD1 (6 bases). CDR3 length equals 13 residues. The V gene's germline CDR1 is MGHDK and CDR2 SYGVNS. Trimming shortened V by 4 bases and J by 5 bases, and 9 bases separated the two germline ends. In DNA, the CDR3 is TGTGCCAGCAGTGTACAGGGAAACAATGAGCAGTTCTTC. Translated: CASSVQGNNEQFF.

The chain employs TRBV7-9 and TRBJ1-1; D is ambiguous. Per the germline V gene, CDR1 is SEHNR and CDR2 is FQNEAQ (reference sequence). The CDR3 runs to 16 residues. V lost 5 bases, J lost 3 bases, and 19 bases lay in between. The CDR3 region has the DNA TGTGCCAGCAGCAAAGCAGCACTACTGGTGGACACTGAAGCTTTCTTT. Translating it yields CASSKAALLVDTEAFF.

V is TRBV2 and J is TRBJ2-7, with 9 bases aligning to TRBD1. The CDR3 spans 15 residues. CDR1 and CDR2 from the germline V gene are SNHLY and FYNNEI. V lost 8 bases, J lost 6 bases, and 14 bases stayed unmatched. The CDR3 here is CASLRGGTGFGEQYF. The DNA of the CDR3 is TGTGCCAGCTTAAGAGGGGGGACAGGGTTCGGCGAGCAGTACTTC.

In its sample, this clone was seen once. V and J are TRBV7-2 and TRBJ2-2; maybe TRBD1 (7 bases). V was clipped by 5 bases and J by 2 bases, with 12 bases between them. Germline CDR1 and CDR2: SGHTA and FQGNSA. CDR3 length: 15 residues. CDR3 sequence: CASSQQGGNTGELFF. In nucleotides, the CDR3 is TGTGCCAGCAGCCAGCAGGGGGGCAACACCGGGGAGCTGTTTTTT.

In nucleotides, the CDR3 is TGTGCCACCAGCTCGGCCAGCGGGGCCGACAATGAGCAGTTCTTC. Amino acid sequence: CATSSASGADNEQFF. The chain has TRBV24-1 and TRBJ2-1; 7 bases map to TRBD2. V lost 7 bases, J lost 5 bases, and 10 bases stayed unmatched. The CDR3 is 15 residues long. Germline V lookup: CDR1 KGHDR, CDR2 SFDVKD.

V is TRBV10-3 and J is TRBJ2-7; 9 positions agree with TRBD2. The germline CDR1 and CDR2 sequences are ENHRY and SYGVKD. Trimming at V came to 7 bases and at J to 7 bases, leaving 14 bases not matched to a gene. CDR3 length: 15 amino acids. The chain's CDR3 is CAIKLSGGGGPEQYF. DNA of the CDR3: TGTGCCATCAAGCTGTCGGGCGGGGGGGGACCGGAGCAGTACTTC.

This clone was recorded once. The chain carries TRBV4-1 and TRBJ1-6; no reliable D call. The V end was cut by 0 bases, the J end by 6 bases, with 15 bases between. Per the germline V gene, CDR1 is MGHRA and CDR2 is YSYEKL. The CDR3 totals 17 residues. The CDR3 nucleotides read TGCGCCAGCAGCCAAGATCCATCGGGGAAGGCTAATTCACCCCTCCACTTT. This encodes CASSQDPSGKANSPLHF.

This clone showed up just a few times. The V and J genes are TRBV20-1 and TRBJ1-1, with a weak D call TRBD1 (5 bases). Trimming stripped 4 bases from V and 11 bases from J, with 14 bases between. CDR3 length: 11 residues. CDR1 is DFQATT and CDR2 is SNEGSKA in the germline V gene (reference sequence). The CDR3, as DNA: TGCAGTGCTATCCTTTATGCAGGGGCTTTCTTT. Residues: CSAILYAGAFF.

This sequence joins TRBV6-5 and TRBJ1-5; no definite D call. The germline CDR1 and CDR2 sequences are MNHEY and SVGAGI. The CDR3 loop spans 13 amino acids. Trimming took off 6 bases at V and 5 bases at J, with 11 bases between the two ends. CDR3 bases: TGTGCCAGCAGCGCACAGACGGATCAGCCCCAGCATTTT. Its translation is CASSAQTDQPQHF.

This sequence joins TRBV12-3 or TRBV12-4 and TRBJ1-1, with D hard to call. The CDR3 consists of 12 residues. The V gene lost 3 bases and the J gene lost 11 bases, with 13 bases spanning the gap. The CDR3 sequence is CASSFGVVGAFF. The CDR3 nucleotides are TGTGCCAGCAGTTTTGGAGTTGTCGGGGCTTTCTTT.

The rearrangement joins TRBV6-2 or TRBV6-3 to TRBJ2-5; D gene uncertain. The length of the CDR3 is 16 residues. Germline-derived CDR1 and CDR2 are MNHEY and SVGEGT. The V gene lost 0 bases and the J gene lost 3 bases, with 14 bases spanning the gap. The CDR3 DNA follows: TGTGCCAGCAGTTACTCGGCCCTCACAGAAGAAGAGACCCAGTACTTC. It encodes CASSYSALTEEETQYF.

DNA of the CDR3: TGTGCCAGCAGCTTAGGACAAGTTAATGAAAAACTGTTTTTT. It codes for CASSLGQVNEKLFF. The V and J genes are TRBV7-9 and TRBJ1-4; D is unclear. Germline CDR1 SEHNR, CDR2 FQNEAQ (reference sequence). The V end was cut by 1 base, the J end by 4 bases, with 7 bases between. The CDR3 is 14 amino acids. The full variable domain, with the rest looked up from reference TRBV7-9 and TRBJ1-4, is DTGVSQNPRHKITKRGQNVTFRCDPISEHNRLYWYRQTLGQGPEFLTYFQNEAQLEKSRLLSDRFSAERPKGSFSTLEIQRTEQGDSAMYLCASSLGQVNEKLFFGSGTQLSVL.

The chain is built from TRBV5-1 and TRBJ1-6; perhaps TRBD1 as D (6 bases). Germline V gene data show CDR1 as SGHRS and CDR2 as YFSETQ. The CDR3 spans 16 residues. V lost 3 bases to trimming and J lost 6 bases, with 16 bases between them. CDR3 sequence reads: CASSSLTQGSNSPLHF. As DNA, the CDR3 is TGCGCCAGCAGCTCCCTTACACAGGGTAGTAATTCACCCCTCCACTTT.

The CDR3: CASSKDRGPGEYGYTF. The CDR3 DNA follows: TGTGCCAGTAGTAAGGACAGGGGCCCGGGGGAGTATGGCTACACCTTC. This sequence joins TRBV19 and TRBJ1-2; 9 nucleotides line up with TRBD1. The CDR3 consists of 16 residues. CDR1 and CDR2 from the germline V gene are LNHDA and SQIVND (reference sequence). The J segment lost 5 bases and the V segment lost 4 bases, leaving 11 bases of the junction unmatched.

The rearrangement links TRBV18 to TRBJ2-3, with 9 positions matching TRBD1. V shed 2 bases, J shed 6 bases, and the junction held 9 bases outside the gene matches. The CDR3 contains 16 residues. Germline assignment: CDR1 KGHSH and CDR2 LQKENI. CDR3 residues: CASSPGTGRGLDTQYF. CDR3 bases: TGTGCCAGCTCACCAGGGACAGGGCGGGGGCTGGATACGCAGTATTTT. The variable domain in full, with the rest retrieved from reference TRBV18 and TRBJ2-3, is NAGVMQNPRHLVRRRGQEARLRCSPMKGHSHVYWYRQLPEEGLKFMVYLQKENIIDESGMPKERFSAEFPKEGPSILRIQQVVRGDSAAYFCASSPGTGRGLDTQYFGPGTRLTVL.

The J gene is TRBJ1-6, the V gene TRBV21-1. TRBV21-1 is listed as a pseudogene. The CDR3 has 14 residues. The CDR3 spells CASTLGGLHSPLHF. The DNA of the CDR3 is TGTGCCAGCACACTGGGGGGACTCCATTCACCCCTCCACTTT.

The chain uses TRBV5-6 and TRBJ1-1; a weak D match, TRBD1 (6 bases). V was pared by 5 bases and J by 2 bases, with 13 bases between. There are 14 residues in the CDR3. CDR1 SGHDT and CDR2 YYEEEE come from the germline V gene. The CDR3 here is CASSVDSFNTEAFF. Written as DNA, the CDR3 is TGTGCCAGCAGTGTGGACAGCTTTAACACTGAAGCTTTCTTT.

This rearrangement joins TRBV19 to TRBJ1-2, with a tentative D call TRBD1 (6 bases). Germline V gives CDR1 LNHDA, CDR2 SQIVND (reference sequence). V dropped 7 bases and J dropped 1 base, with 16 bases sitting between them. The CDR3 covers 15 residues. The CDR3 DNA reads TGTGCCAGTACCCCAGGGGCTCCCCTTAACTATGGCTACACCTTC. It encodes CASTPGAPLNYGYTF.

This clone was seen only a few times. The genes are TRBV9 and TRBJ2-3, with D maybe TRBD2 (6 bases). Looked up from germline, CDR1 is SGDLS and CDR2 is YYNGEE. The CDR3 loop spans 17 amino acids. The V and J ends lost 6 bases and 0 bases respectively, with 20 bases between them. The CDR3 reads CASTRRTRTTSTDTQYF. The CDR3 nucleotides are TGTGCCAGCACCCGAAGAACCCGGACTACTAGCACAGATACGCAGTATTTT.

V is TRBV7-2 and J is TRBJ1-1; a possible D gene is TRBD1 (6 bases). V lost 5 bases to trimming and J lost 1 base, with 11 bases between them. The CDR3 consists of 14 residues. Germline assignment: CDR1 SGHTA and CDR2 FQGNSA. CDR3 region: CASSVTTGNTEAFF. The CDR3 DNA follows: TGTGCCAGCAGCGTAACGACAGGGAACACTGAAGCTTTCTTT.

This clone was recorded only once. This sequence joins TRBV7-3 and TRBJ1-2, with a tentative D call TRBD1 (6 bases). Trimming removed 5 bases at V and 5 bases at J, with 18 bases between. The CDR3 length is 15 residues. CDR1 and CDR2 from the germline V gene are SGHTA and FQGTGA. In DNA, the CDR3 is TGTGCCAGCAGCCCCGAGGGAGGGGGTCGATATGGCTACACCTTC. Its translation: CASSPEGGGRYGYTF.